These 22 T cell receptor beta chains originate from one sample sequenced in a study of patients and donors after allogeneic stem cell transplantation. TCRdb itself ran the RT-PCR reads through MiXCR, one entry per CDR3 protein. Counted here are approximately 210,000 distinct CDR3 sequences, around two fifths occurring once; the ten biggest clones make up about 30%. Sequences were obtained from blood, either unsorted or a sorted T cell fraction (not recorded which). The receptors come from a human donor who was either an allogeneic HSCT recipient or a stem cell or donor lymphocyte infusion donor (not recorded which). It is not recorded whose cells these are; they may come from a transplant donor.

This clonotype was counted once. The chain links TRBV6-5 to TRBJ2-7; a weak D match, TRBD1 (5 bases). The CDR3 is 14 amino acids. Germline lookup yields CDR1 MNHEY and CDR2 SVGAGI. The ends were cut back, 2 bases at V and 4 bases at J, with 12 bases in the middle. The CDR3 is CASSYIQRGYEQYF. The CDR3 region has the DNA TGTGCCAGCAGTTACATACAAAGGGGTTACGAGCAGTACTTC.

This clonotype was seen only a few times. This CDR3 reads CASSYRGGSMNTEAFF. The CDR3, as DNA: TGTGCCAGCAGTTACAGGGGTGGATCCATGAACACTGAAGCTTTCTTT. The rearrangement uses TRBV6-5 and TRBJ1-1, with a weak D call TRBD1 (5 bases). Germline CDR1 is MNHEY and CDR2 is SVGAGI. Deletions cut 2 bases from V and 0 bases from J, with 13 bases between. The CDR3 length is 16 residues.

CDR3 residues: CASSLGGQAYGYTF. For the CDR3, the DNA is TGCGCCAGCAGCTTGGGGGGACAGGCCTATGGCTACACCTTC. The J gene is TRBJ1-2, the V gene TRBV5-1; the match to TRBD1 covers 8 bases. The germline V gene has CDR1 SGHRS and CDR2 YFSETQ. This CDR3 spans 14 amino acids. The V gene end was trimmed by 0 bases and the J gene end by 4 bases; junction bases not matched to a gene: 2.

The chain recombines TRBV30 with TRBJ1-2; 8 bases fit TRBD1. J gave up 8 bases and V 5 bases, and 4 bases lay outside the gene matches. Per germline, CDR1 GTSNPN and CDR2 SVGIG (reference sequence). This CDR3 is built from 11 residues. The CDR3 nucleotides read TGTGCCTGGTGGACAGGGCAAGGCTACACCTTC. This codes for CAWWTGQGYTF.

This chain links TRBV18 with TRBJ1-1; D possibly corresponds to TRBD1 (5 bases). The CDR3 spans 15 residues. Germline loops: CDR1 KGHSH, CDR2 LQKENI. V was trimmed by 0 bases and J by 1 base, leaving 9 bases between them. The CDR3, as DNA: TGTGCCAGCTCACCACCGAGGGGTAGGAACACTGAAGCTTTCTTT. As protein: CASSPPRGRNTEAFF.

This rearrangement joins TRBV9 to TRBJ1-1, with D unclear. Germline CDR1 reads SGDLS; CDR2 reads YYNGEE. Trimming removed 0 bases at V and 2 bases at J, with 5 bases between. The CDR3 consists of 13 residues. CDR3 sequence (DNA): TGTGCCAGCAGCGTAGGCGCTAACACTGAAGCTTTCTTT. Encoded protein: CASSVGANTEAFF.

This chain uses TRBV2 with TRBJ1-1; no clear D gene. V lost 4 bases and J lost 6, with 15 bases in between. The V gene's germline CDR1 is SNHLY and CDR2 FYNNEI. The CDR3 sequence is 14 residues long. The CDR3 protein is CASSAWLTDPEAFF. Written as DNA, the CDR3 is TGTGCCAGCAGTGCCTGGCTGACGGACCCTGAAGCTTTCTTT.

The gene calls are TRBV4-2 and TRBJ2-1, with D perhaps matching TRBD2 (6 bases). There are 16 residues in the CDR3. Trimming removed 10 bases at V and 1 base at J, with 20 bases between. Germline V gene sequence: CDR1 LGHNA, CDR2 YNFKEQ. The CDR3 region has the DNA TGTGCCACCGGCACCCCGGCGGGATTTTCCTACAATGAGCAGTTCTTC. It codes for CATGTPAGFSYNEQFF.

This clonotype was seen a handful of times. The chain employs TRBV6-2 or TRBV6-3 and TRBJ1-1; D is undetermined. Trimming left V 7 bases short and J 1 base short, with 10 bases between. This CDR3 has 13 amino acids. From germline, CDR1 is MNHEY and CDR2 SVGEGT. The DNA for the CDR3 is TGTGCCAGCAACATGGACTGGAACACTGAAGCTTTCTTT. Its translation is CASNMDWNTEAFF.

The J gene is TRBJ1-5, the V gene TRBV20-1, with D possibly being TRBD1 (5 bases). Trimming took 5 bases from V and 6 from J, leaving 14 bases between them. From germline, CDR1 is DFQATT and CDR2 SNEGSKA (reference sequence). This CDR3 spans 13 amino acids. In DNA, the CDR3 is TGCAGTGCTGCGGCGGGACGGAGTCAGCCCCAGCATTTT. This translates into CSAAAGRSQPQHF.

The CDR3 region has the DNA TGCAGTGCTAGAGATGAAACCAGGGGTTTAGGCGGCTACACCTTC. Protein sequence: CSARDETRGLGGYTF. The gene calls are TRBV20-1 and TRBJ1-2; a weak D match, TRBD1 (6 bases). The CDR3 runs 15 residues. V lost 0 bases, J lost 8 bases, and 19 bases lay in between. Germline V gives CDR1 DFQATT, CDR2 SNEGSKA (reference sequence).

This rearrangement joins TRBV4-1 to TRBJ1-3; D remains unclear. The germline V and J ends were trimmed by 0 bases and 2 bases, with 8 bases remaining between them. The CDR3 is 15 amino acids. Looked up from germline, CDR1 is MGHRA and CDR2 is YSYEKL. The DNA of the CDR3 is TGCGCCAGCAGCCAAGATCGAGGCCCTGGAAACACCATATATTTT. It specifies CASSQDRGPGNTIYF.

The CDR3 sequence: CASSVGTASSYEQYF. As DNA, the CDR3 is TGCGCCAGCAGCGTTGGGACAGCTTCCTCCTACGAGCAGTACTTC. This chain connects TRBV5-1 to TRBJ2-7; TRBD1 aligns across 7 bases. From germline, CDR1 is SGHRS and CDR2 YFSETQ. This CDR3 is 15 amino acids long. The J segment lost 0 bases and the V segment lost 4 bases, leaving 7 bases of the junction unmatched.

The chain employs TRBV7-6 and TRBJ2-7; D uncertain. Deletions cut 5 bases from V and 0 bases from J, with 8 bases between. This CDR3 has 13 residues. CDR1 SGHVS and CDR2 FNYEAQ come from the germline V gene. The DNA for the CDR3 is TGTGCCAGCAGCATTAAGAGCTCCTACGAGCAGTACTTC. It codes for CASSIKSSYEQYF.

CDR3 amino acids: CASSYPLPSWHTDTQYF. CDR3 DNA sequence: TGTGCCAGCAGTTACCCGCTGCCTAGCTGGCACACAGATACGCAGTATTTT. The V call is TRBV6-2 or TRBV6-3, the J call TRBJ2-3; the D gene is possibly TRBD2 (5 bases). The germline V gene encodes CDR1 MNHEY and CDR2 SVGEGT. The length of the CDR3 is 17 residues. Trimming took 2 bases from V and 2 from J, leaving 17 bases between them.

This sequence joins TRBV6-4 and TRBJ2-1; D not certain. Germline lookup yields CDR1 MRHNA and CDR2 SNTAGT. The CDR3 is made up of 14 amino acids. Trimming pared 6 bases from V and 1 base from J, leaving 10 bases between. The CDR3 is CASSQDDSYNEQFF. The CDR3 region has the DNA TGTGCCAGCAGCCAGGACGATTCCTACAATGAGCAGTTCTTC.

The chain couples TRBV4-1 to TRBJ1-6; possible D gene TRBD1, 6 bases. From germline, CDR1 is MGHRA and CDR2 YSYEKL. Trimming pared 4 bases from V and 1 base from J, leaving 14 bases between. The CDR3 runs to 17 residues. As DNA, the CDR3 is TGCGCCAGCAGCCCTTCGGGGGCGCGATCCTATAATTCACCCCTCCACTTT. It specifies CASSPSGARSYNSPLHF.

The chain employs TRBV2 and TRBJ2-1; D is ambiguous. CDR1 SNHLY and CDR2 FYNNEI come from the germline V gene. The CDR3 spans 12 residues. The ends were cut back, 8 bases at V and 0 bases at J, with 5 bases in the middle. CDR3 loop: CASRVSYNEQFF. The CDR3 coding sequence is TGTGCCAGCCGGGTCTCCTACAATGAGCAGTTCTTC.

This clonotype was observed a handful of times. CDR3 DNA sequence: TGCGCCAGCAGCCAAGGATACCCTAGCGGGAGGGCAAACTCCTACAATGAGCAGTTCTTC. Residues: CASSQGYPSGRANSYNEQFF. This chain joins TRBV4-3 and TRBJ2-1; 12 nucleotides match TRBD2. Germline V CDR1 and CDR2: LGHNA, YSLEER. The CDR3 is 20 amino acids. Germline trimming cut 1 base from V and 0 bases from J; bases unmatched to any gene: 10.

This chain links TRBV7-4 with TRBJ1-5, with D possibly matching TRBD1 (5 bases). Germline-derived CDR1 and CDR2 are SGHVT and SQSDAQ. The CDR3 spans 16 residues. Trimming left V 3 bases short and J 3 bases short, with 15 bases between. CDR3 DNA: TGTGCCAGCAGCTTGACCCACCAGGGTGACAATCAGCCCCAGCATTTT. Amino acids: CASSLTHQGDNQPQHF.

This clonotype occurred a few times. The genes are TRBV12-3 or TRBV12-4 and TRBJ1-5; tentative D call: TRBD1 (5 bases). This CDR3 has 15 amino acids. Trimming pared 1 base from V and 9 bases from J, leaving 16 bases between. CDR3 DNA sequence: TGTGCCAGCAGTTTAGATGTACAGGCCAACTGGCCCCAGCATTTT. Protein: CASSLDVQANWPQHF.

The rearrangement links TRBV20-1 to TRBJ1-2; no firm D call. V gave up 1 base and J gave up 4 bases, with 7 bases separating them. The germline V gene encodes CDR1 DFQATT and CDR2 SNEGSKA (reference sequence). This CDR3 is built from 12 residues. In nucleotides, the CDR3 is TGCAGTGCTAGAGGTGCTACCTATGGCTACACCTTC. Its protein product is CSARGATYGYTF.